Below are 4 T cell receptor beta chains sequenced from a single sample in a study of identical twins. One entry per CDR3 protein, called by TCRdb with MiXCR from the 5' RACE reads. This repertoire shows some 1,600,000 distinct CDR3 sequences, about 31% found once; its top ten account for under 0.35%. The source material was cord blood. The receptors were gathered from a newborn girl in good health.

This chain connects TRBV19 to TRBJ1-6, with D hard to call. Germline CDR1 and CDR2: LNHDA and SQIVND (reference sequence). The CDR3 loop spans 16 amino acids. V lost 5 bases, J lost 0 bases, and 11 bases lay in between. CDR3 sequence reads: CASSHDGRSYNSPLHF. DNA of the CDR3: TGTGCCAGTAGTCATGACGGTCGCTCCTATAATTCACCCCTCCACTTT.

This clonotype was counted only a few times. This sequence joins TRBV20-1 and TRBJ1-2; D ambiguous. The CDR3 spans 13 residues. CDR1 is DFQATT, CDR2 SNEGSKA, per germline (reference sequence). The CDR3 spells CSPPLGANYGYTF. CDR3 sequence (DNA): TGCAGCCCCCCACTTGGGGCTAACTATGGCTACACCTTC.

This clonotype has only a few counts. The J gene is TRBJ2-6, the V gene TRBV27; possibly TRBD1 for D (6 bases). The CDR3 totals 15 residues. Germline loops: CDR1 MNHEY, CDR2 SMNVEV (reference sequence). Trimming pared 5 bases from V and 1 base from J, leaving 9 bases between. The CDR3 loop is CASSDRISGANVLTF. In DNA form, the CDR3 reads TGTGCCAGCAGTGACAGGATATCTGGGGCCAACGTCCTGACTTTC.

A single count supports this clonotype. The chain has TRBV28 and TRBJ2-7; 11 bases are shared with TRBD2. Germline V gives CDR1 MDHEN, CDR2 SYDVKM. This CDR3 contains 20 residues. V gave up 8 bases and J gave up 7 bases; unmatched junction bases: 28. Here the CDR3 reads CASRLRQGKTSGSSYNEQYF. The CDR3 DNA reads as TGTGCCAGCCGGCTTCGGCAGGGCAAAACTAGCGGGAGCTCCTACAATGAGCAGTACTTC.